The T cell receptor beta chain described here comes from a study of T cells after yellow fever vaccination. On the study more broadly: Low-cell-number fractions underwent preparation using SMART-Seq v4 Ultra Low Input.

V was cut by 5 bases and J by 2 bases, with 12 bases left in between. CDR1 SGHNT and CDR2 YYREEE come from the germline V gene (reference sequence). This CDR3 contains 14 residues. Making TCR cDNA involved 5'RACE template switching, which added UMIs and a universal primer site. MiXCR, applied by TCRdb to the 5' RACE reads, yields one record per CDR3 protein. This table holds fewer than 150,000 distinct CDR3 sequences, roughly 7.2% found once. With respect to this clonotype: Its antigen is still unknown.

Overall study findings and caveats: Most clones from primary vaccination were detected again post-booster (approximately 97% CD4, 88% CD8). Contamination of FACS-sorted repertoires by abundant clonotypes from the bulk population could occur.

The sequence was obtained from a man between 18 and 29 years old who received the YFV17D yellow fever vaccine. V gene TRBV5-4 combines with J gene TRBJ2-3; no clear D. The sample consisted of CD4+ T cells sorted from PBMCs, taken 35 to 50 days after the first yellow fever vaccination. The CDR3 sequence: CASRVALLTDTQYF. In DNA, the CDR3 is TGTGCCAGCAGGGTGGCCCTCCTCACAGATACGCAGTATTTT.